A selection of T cell receptor beta chains follows, all from one sample in a study of blood T cell repertoires in COVID-19. The method was immunoSEQ multiplex PCR; TCRdb's version includes in-frame clones alone and lacks a portion of them. Of 25,000 to 40,000 clones in the sample, about 88% were seen once. The sequenced sample was peripheral blood. These receptors were collected from a human donor with active COVID-19. The donor label of this sample is uncertain. CDR3s include the opening cysteine and the closing phenylalanine or tryptophan. D genes are given only for firm matches. The size field is filled for only some rows; it gives once, few, many or a size class.

CDR3 length	D gene	clone size	J gene	V gene	CDR3 protein	CDR3 DNA
14	.	.	TRBJ2-3	TRBV29-1	CSVEGGQGTDTQYF	TGCAGCGTTGAAGGGGGGCAGGGGACAGATACGCAGTATTTT
16	.	.	TRBJ1-6	TRBV6-6	CASSYSTGAARSPLHF	TGTGCCAGTAGTTACTCGACGGGAGCTGCAAGGTCACCCCTCCACTTT
17	TRBD1	.	TRBJ2-5	TRBV27	CASSHIQGGVGGETQYF	TGTGCCAGCAGTCACATCCAAGGGGGCGTCGGCGGTGAGACCCAGTACTTC
15	.	.	TRBJ2-1	TRBV4-3	CASSQERTSYNEQFF	TGCGCCAGCAGCCAAGAACGCACTTCCTACAATGAGCAGTTCTTC
16	TRBD2	.	TRBJ2-5	TRBV13	CASSSSTSGWQETQYF	TGTGCCAGCAGCTCATCGACTAGCGGGTGGCAAGAGACCCAGTACTTC
14	TRBD1	.	TRBJ1-1	TRBV18	CASSEYRGGSEAFF	TGTGCCAGCTCGGAATACAGGGGAGGCTCTGAAGCTTTCTTT
14	TRBD1	.	TRBJ1-2	TRBV19	CASTPDRGVRGYTF	TGTGCCAGTACCCCCGACAGGGGGGTTCGCGGCTACACCTTC
14	TRBD1	.	TRBJ2-7	TRBV5-3	CARSLGQGNYEQYF	TGTGCCAGAAGCTTGGGACAGGGGAACTACGAGCAGTACTTC
13	TRBD1	.	TRBJ1-2	TRBV20-1	CSASWDRNYGYTF	TGCAGTGCTAGTTGGGACAGGAACTATGGCTACACCTTC
15	.	.	TRBJ1-1	TRBV2	CASSRGRGLNTEAFF	TGTGCCAGCAGTCGAGGGAGGGGATTGAACACTGAAGCTTTCTTT
15	TRBD1	.	TRBJ2-5	TRBV5-4	CASSTDRGRLETQYF	TGTGCCAGCAGCACAGACAGGGGGCGCTTAGAGACCCAGTACTTC
18	TRBD2	.	TRBJ2-1	TRBV18	CASSQNLAGGSSYNEQFF	TGTGCCAGCTCACAGAATCTAGCGGGGGGGAGCTCCTACAATGAGCAGTTCTTC
15	TRBD1	.	TRBJ2-7	TRBV9	CASSPRTGGPYEQYF	TGTGCCAGCAGCCCCCGGACAGGGGGCCCCTACGAGCAGTACTTC
14	TRBD2	.	TRBJ2-3	TRBV18	CASSSGGGTDTQYF	TGTGCCAGCTCTTCGGGGGGGGGCACAGATACGCAGTATTTT
12	.	.	TRBJ2-6	TRBV7-9	CASSLRWEVLTF	TGTGCCAGCAGCTTAAGATGGGAGGTCCTGACTTTC
15	.	few	TRBJ1-2	TRBV19	CASSIVGRITYGYTF	TGTGCCAGTAGTATTGTGGGGCGTATCACGTATGGCTACACCTTC
15	.	.	TRBJ2-1	TRBV6-4	CASSESPSSYNEQFF	TGTGCCAGCAGTGAGAGCCCGAGCTCCTACAATGAGCAGTTCTTC
14	.	.	TRBJ1-1	TRBV9	CASSAQGGDTEAFF	TGTGCCAGCAGCGCTCAGGGCGGCGACACTGAAGCTTTCTTT
14	.	.	TRBJ2-1	TRBV6-1	CASSESATYNEQFF	TGTGCCAGCAGTGAAAGCGCTACCTACAATGAGCAGTTCTTC
14	TRBD1	.	TRBJ2-7	TRBV27	CASSRQGSSYEQYF	TGTGCCAGCAGTAGACAGGGCTCGTCCTACGAGCAGTACTTC
13	TRBD2	.	TRBJ2-7	TRBV12-3/TRBV12-4	CASNWSGGGEQYF	TGTGCCAGCAACTGGTCGGGGGGAGGCGAGCAGTACTTC
16	TRBD1	.	TRBJ2-2	TRBV5-5	CASSWTGTGGFGELFF	TGTGCCAGCAGCTGGACCGGGACAGGGGGGTTCGGGGAGCTGTTTTTT
12	.	.	TRBJ2-7	TRBV2	CASRPDRWEQYF	TGTGCCAGCAGGCCTGACAGGTGGGAGCAGTACTTC
16	.	.	TRBJ2-1	TRBV6-2/TRBV6-3	CASSYLPGDSYNEQFF	TGTGCCAGCAGTTACTTGCCCGGGGACTCCTACAATGAGCAGTTCTTC
17	TRBD1	.	TRBJ2-4	TRBV5-6	CASSLRTGGLGKNIQYF	TGTGCCAGCAGCTTAAGAACAGGGGGCTTGGGCAAAAACATTCAGTACTTC
17	TRBD1	.	TRBJ2-6	TRBV5-1	CASSLRTGGGGANVLTF	TGCGCCAGCAGCTTACGGACAGGGGGTGGTGGGGCCAACGTCCTGACTTTC
16	TRBD2	.	TRBJ2-3	TRBV6-1	CASSEQSGGATDTQYF	TGTGCCAGCAGTGAACAAAGCGGGGGGGCCACAGATACGCAGTATTTT
15	TRBD1	few	TRBJ1-5	TRBV11-2	CASSGTGNSNQPQHF	TGTGCCAGCAGCGGGACAGGGAATAGCAATCAGCCCCAGCATTTT
15	.	.	TRBJ1-2	TRBV18	CASSRGQDINYGYTF	TGTGCCAGCTCACGTGGGCAGGATATTAACTATGGCTACACCTTC
16	TRBD1	.	TRBJ1-5	TRBV19	CASSNRQGQQNQPQHF	TGTGCCAGTAGTAACCGACAGGGGCAGCAAAATCAGCCCCAGCATTTT
15	.	.	TRBJ2-3	TRBV7-9	CASSLVGGDTDTQYF	TGTGCCAGCAGCTTAGTTGGAGGAGACACAGATACGCAGTATTTT
15	TRBD1	.	TRBJ1-3	TRBV5-4	CASSRIGQGGNTIYF	TGTGCCAGCAGCCGAATTGGACAGGGTGGAAACACCATATATTTT
18	TRBD2	.	TRBJ2-3	TRBV7-8	CASSLPRKAGGNTDTQYF	TGTGCCAGCAGCCTGCCCCGGAAGGCGGGGGGGAATACAGATACGCAGTATTTT
17	.	.	TRBJ1-6	TRBV19	CASSTARESSYNSPLHF	TGTGCCAGTAGTACGGCCCGGGAGAGCTCCTATAATTCACCCCTCCACTTT
18	TRBD2	.	TRBJ2-6	TRBV5-6	CASSFRTSGGSGANVLTF	TGTGCCAGCAGCTTCCGGACTAGCGGGGGATCTGGGGCCAACGTCCTGACTTTC
16	TRBD2	few	TRBJ2-7	TRBV5-5	CASSPILAGGSYEQYF	TGTGCCAGCAGCCCAATACTAGCGGGGGGTTCCTACGAGCAGTACTTC
16	TRBD2	.	TRBJ2-7	TRBV27	CASSPGLAGGLWEQYF	TGTGCCAGCAGTCCCGGACTAGCGGGGGGGTTGTGGGAGCAGTACTTC
15	TRBD2	.	TRBJ2-3	TRBV4-3	CASSLTSGETDTQYF	TGCGCCAGCAGCCTTACTAGCGGGGAAACAGATACGCAGTATTTT
17	.	.	TRBJ2-7	TRBV7-2	CASSLVGGPSTSSEQYF	TGTGCCAGCAGCTTAGTGGGGGGGCCGTCGACTAGCTCCGAGCAGTACTTC
17	.	.	TRBJ2-2	TRBV7-6	CASSLGNGIQNTGELFF	TGTGCCAGCAGCTTGGGTAACGGGATTCAAAACACCGGGGAGCTGTTTTTT
20	.	few	TRBJ1-2	TRBV4-2	CASSQGYTFRGLGVNYGYTF	TGTGCCAGCAGCCAAGGCTACACTTTCAGGGGATTGGGGGTTAACTATGGCTACACCTTC
17	.	.	TRBJ2-3	TRBV7-2	CASSLTRAGPRGDTQYF	TGTGCCAGCAGTTTAACCCGAGCGGGGCCCAGGGGAGATACGCAGTATTTT
15	TRBD1	.	TRBJ1-2	TRBV24-1	CATSGRTGGADGYTF	TGTGCCACCAGTGGCCGGACAGGGGGCGCGGATGGCTACACCTTC
16	.	.	TRBJ1-4	TRBV25-1	CASSEGKGHPNEKLFF	TGTGCCAGCAGTGAAGGAAAGGGACACCCTAATGAAAAACTGTTTTTT
16	.	.	TRBJ1-1	TRBV4-1	CASSQGVVRGNTEAFF	TGCGCCAGCAGCCAGGGCGTGGTTAGGGGGAACACTGAAGCTTTCTTT
13	TRBD1	.	TRBJ1-2	TRBV7-2	CASSPGQNYGYTF	TGTGCCAGCAGCCCGGGACAGAACTATGGCTACACCTTC
17	TRBD2	.	TRBJ2-7	TRBV11-2	CASSLAAGTSGGYEQYF	TGTGCCAGCAGCTTAGCCGCCGGGACTAGCGGGGGCTACGAGCAGTACTTC
17	TRBD1	.	TRBJ2-1	TRBV4-1	CASSRGTGFFRRNEQFF	TGCGCCAGCAGCCGAGGGACAGGGTTTTTCCGTCGGAATGAGCAGTTCTTC
15	.	once	TRBJ2-1	TRBV5-5	CASSRAVSSYNEQFF	TGTGCCAGCAGTAGAGCGGTAAGCTCCTACAATGAGCAGTTCTTC
14	TRBD2	.	TRBJ2-3	TRBV20-1	CSASIASGPDTQYF	TGCAGTGCTAGTATAGCTAGCGGACCAGATACGCAGTATTTT
13	TRBD1	.	TRBJ1-2	TRBV19	CASSPQSGGGYTF	TGTGCCAGTAGCCCCCAGTCAGGGGGTGGCTACACCTTC
15	.	.	TRBJ2-3	TRBV10-3	CAISESVGVLDTQYF	TGTGCCATCAGTGAGTCGGTAGGGGTCCTAGATACGCAGTATTTT
20	.	.	TRBJ2-1	TRBV4-1	CASSQGPLRGATDSYNEQFF	TGCGCCAGCAGCCAAGGACCGCTACGAGGCGCAACCGATTCCTACAATGAGCAGTTCTTC
16	TRBD2	.	TRBJ2-7	TRBV5-4	CASSLASGGDSYEQYF	TGTGCCAGCAGCTTGGCTAGCGGGGGGGACTCCTACGAGCAGTACTTC
12	TRBD2	.	TRBJ2-7	TRBV29-1	CSALGGPYEQYF	TGCAGCGCTCTGGGAGGGCCCTACGAGCAGTACTTC